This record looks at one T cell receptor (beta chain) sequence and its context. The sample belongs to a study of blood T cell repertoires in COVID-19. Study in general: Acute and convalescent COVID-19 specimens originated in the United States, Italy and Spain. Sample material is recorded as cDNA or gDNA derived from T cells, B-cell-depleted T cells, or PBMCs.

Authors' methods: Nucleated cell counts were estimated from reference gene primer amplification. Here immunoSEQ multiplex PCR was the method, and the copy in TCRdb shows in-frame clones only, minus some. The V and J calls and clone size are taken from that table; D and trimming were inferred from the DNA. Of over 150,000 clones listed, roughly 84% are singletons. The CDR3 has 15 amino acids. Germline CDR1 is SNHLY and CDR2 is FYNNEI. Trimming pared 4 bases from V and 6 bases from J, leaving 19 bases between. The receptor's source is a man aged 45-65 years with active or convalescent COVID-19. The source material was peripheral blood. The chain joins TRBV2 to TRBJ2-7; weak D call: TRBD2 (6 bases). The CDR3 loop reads CASSVRQGGDGEQYF. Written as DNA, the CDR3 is TGTGCCAGCAGTGTGAGGCAGGGAGGTGACGGCGAGCAGTACTTC. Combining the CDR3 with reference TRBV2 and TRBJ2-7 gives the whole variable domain EPEVTQTPSHQVTQMGQEVILRCVPISNHLYFYWYRQILGQKVEFLVSFYNNEISEKSEIFDDQFSVERPDGSNFTLKIRSTKLEDSAMYFCASSVRQGGDGEQYFGPGTRLTVT.